This passage covers 15 T cell receptor beta chains from one sample sequenced in a study of blood T cell repertoires in COVID-19. Only in-frame clones appear in the TCRdb table, and some are missing; sequencing was by immunoSEQ multiplex PCR. The data show about 150,000 clones, approximately 90% seen once. The sample was peripheral blood. The receptors were sampled from a woman aged 45-60 years with acute or convalescent COVID-19.

V gene TRBV4-1 combines with J gene TRBJ2-3; D gene unclear. Trimming removed 1 base from V and 6 bases from J, with 14 bases in between. The CDR3 consists of 15 residues. Germline assignment: CDR1 MGHRA and CDR2 YSYEKL. CDR3 loop: CASSQGWAASDTQYF. CDR3 coding DNA: TGCGCCAGCAGCCAAGGGTGGGCCGCCAGCGATACGCAGTATTTT.

This clone showed up just once. The V call is TRBV7-2, the J call TRBJ1-5, with 10 positions matching TRBD1. Germline trimming cut 5 bases from V and 5 bases from J; bases unmatched to any gene: 6. The CDR3 contains 15 residues. The germline CDR1 and CDR2 sequences are SGHTA and FQGNSA. The CDR3 loop reads CASSGRTGGDQPQHF. In DNA form, the CDR3 reads TGTGCCAGCAGCGGCAGGACAGGGGGGGATCAGCCCCAGCATTTT.

This chain connects TRBV5-1 to TRBJ2-1, with TRBD1 matching 9 bases. V was clipped by 3 bases and J by 1 base; unmatched bases: 5. This CDR3 comprises 16 residues. The germline CDR1 and CDR2 sequences are SGHRS and YFSETQ. In DNA, the CDR3 is TGCGCCAGCAGCTCTACAGGGGGCGGGTCCTACAATGAGCAGTTCTTC. It is translated as CASSSTGGGSYNEQFF.

The table lists this clone with a count of one. This chain links TRBV10-2 with TRBJ1-2, with a tentative D call TRBD1 (5 bases). Germline CDR1 WSHSY, CDR2 SAAADI. The CDR3 has 14 residues. V lost 0 bases to trimming and J lost 4 bases, with 9 bases between them. This CDR3 reads CASSESGPFYGYTF. In nucleotides, the CDR3 is TGCGCCAGCAGTGAGTCGGGGCCGTTCTATGGCTACACCTTC.

This clone came up once. The CDR3 spells CATQRGAGNEQFF. CDR3 bases: TGTGCCACCCAGCGCGGCGCGGGCAATGAGCAGTTCTTC. The genes are TRBV6-5 and TRBJ2-1, with a weak D call TRBD2 (5 bases). Looked up from germline, CDR1 is MNHEY and CDR2 is SVGAGI. The CDR3 sequence is 13 residues long. Trimming left V 10 bases short and J 6 bases short, with 16 bases between.

This clone was counted between two and nine times. CDR3 in DNA: TGTGCCAGCAGCTTGGGGGGAGGGAGCGGTCAGCCCCAGCATTTT. This gives the protein CASSLGGGSGQPQHF. The genes are TRBV5-6 and TRBJ1-5, with D hard to call. Germline V gene data show CDR1 as SGHDT and CDR2 as YYEEEE. Deletions cut 0 bases from V and 6 bases from J, with 13 bases between. This CDR3 comprises 15 residues. The entire variable domain, with the rest obtained from reference TRBV5-6 and TRBJ1-5, is as follows: DAGVTQSPTHLIKTRGQQVTLRCSPKSGHDTVSWYQQALGQGPQFIFQYYEEEERQRGNFPDRFSGHQFPNYSSELNVNALLLGDSALYLCASSLGGGSGQPQHFGDGTRLSIL.

This rearrangement joins TRBV12-5 to TRBJ1-1, with D perhaps TRBD1 (6 bases). The CDR3 runs to 11 residues. Trimming removed 4 bases from V and 6 bases from J, with 6 bases in between. Germline assignment: CDR1 LGHNT and CDR2 FRNRAP. The CDR3 protein is CASGWTAEAFF. The CDR3 nucleotides are TGTGCTAGTGGTTGGACAGCTGAAGCTTTCTTT.

The V gene is TRBV30, the J gene TRBJ1-1; D remains ambiguous. Per the germline V gene, CDR1 is GTSNPN and CDR2 is SVGIG (reference sequence). V lost 6 bases to trimming and J lost 3 bases, with 17 bases between them. This CDR3 contains 14 residues. As DNA, the CDR3 is TGTGCCTGTCATCGAGGGCATCGGGACACTGAAGCTTTCTTT. This translates into CACHRGHRDTEAFF.

V usage is TRBV10-1 and J usage is TRBJ1-2; 9 positions agree with TRBD1. Germline V gene data show CDR1 as WNHNN and CDR2 as SYGVQD (reference sequence). Trimming cost V 3 bases and J 1 base; bases outside gene matches: 3. The length of the CDR3 is 15 residues. CDR3 loop: CASSDRTGVNYGYTF. Here the CDR3 DNA reads TGCGCCAGCAGTGACCGGACAGGGGTTAACTATGGCTACACCTTC.

V gene TRBV11-2 combines with J gene TRBJ1-1; D possibly corresponds to TRBD1 (6 bases). Germline lookup yields CDR1 SGHAT and CDR2 FQNNGV. Trimming stripped 3 bases from V and 8 bases from J, with 10 bases between. This CDR3 is 12 amino acids long. CDR3 in DNA: TGTGCCAGCAGCTTCATCCAGGGGGAAGCTTTCTTT. Amino acids: CASSFIQGEAFF.

The V gene is TRBV6-4, the J gene TRBJ2-1, with 9 bases that match TRBD2. After removal of 2 bases from V and 9 bases from J, the junction contained 17 bases not matched to a gene. This CDR3 spans 18 amino acids. In germline, CDR1 is MRHNA, CDR2 SNTAGT. The CDR3 sequence: CASSDNSGRPFRLSEQFF. The CDR3 DNA follows: TGTGCCAGCAGTGACAATAGCGGGAGACCCTTCAGATTGAGTGAGCAGTTCTTC.

This chain links TRBV4-1 with TRBJ1-5, with no clear D. CDR1 MGHRA and CDR2 YSYEKL come from the germline V gene. Trimming removed 0 bases at V and 7 bases at J, with 7 bases between. The CDR3 extends over 13 amino acids. Here the CDR3 DNA reads TGCGCCAGCAGCCAAGATCGGGGACAGCCCCAGCATTTT. Translation: CASSQDRGQPQHF.

This clone was seen a few times. The rearrangement uses TRBV14 and TRBJ1-1; D not certain. This CDR3 has 13 residues. Trimming removed 0 bases from V and 8 bases from J, with 10 bases in between. The V gene's germline CDR1 is SGHDN and CDR2 FVKESK. CDR3 in amino acids: CASSQDRQVEAFF. CDR3 nucleotides: TGTGCCAGCAGCCAAGATCGGCAGGTCGAAGCTTTCTTT.

This chain connects TRBV6-5 to TRBJ1-2; D gene ambiguous. CDR1 and CDR2 from the germline V gene are MNHEY and SVGAGI. The CDR3 is 14 residues long. V was pared by 2 bases and J by 1 base, with 8 bases between. Here the CDR3 DNA reads TGTGCCAGCAGTTACAAGCGGTTTAACTATGGCTACACCTTC. It is translated as CASSYKRFNYGYTF.

The chain is built from TRBV11-2 and TRBJ2-7, with 7 bases aligning to TRBD2. J gave up 0 bases and V 1 base, and 3 bases lay outside the gene matches. Germline-derived CDR1 and CDR2 are SGHAT and FQNNGV. The CDR3 length is 15 residues. Here the CDR3 DNA reads TGTGCCAGCAGCTTAGCCGGGGGGAGCTCCTACGAGCAGTACTTC. Protein product: CASSLAGGSSYEQYF.